Presented here are 10 T cell receptor beta chains from one specimen sequenced in a study of Graves' ophthalmopathy and Graves' hyperthyroidism. The study amplified TCR beta CDR3 regions using RNA transcripts. First-round RT-PCR employed HTBI primers, with a second-round multiplex PCR after it. TCRdb recomputed calls from the multiplex PCR reads with MiXCR, one row per CDR3 protein. The top ten hold around 25% of the sample, which has about 16,000 distinct CDR3 sequences, 46% seen once. Sequenced input: peripheral blood. All receptors come from a woman in her thirties or forties with stable Graves' hyperthyroidism.

This clonotype was found once. Mismatch with germline at one junction end may stem from a read error. The chain joins TRBV15 to TRBJ1-4, with TRBD1 matching 11 bases. The germline CDR1 and CDR2 sequences are LNHNV and YYDKDF (reference sequence). The CDR3 loop spans 16 amino acids. The CDR3 sequence: CTTNRDGTGGFEKLFF. CDR3 coding DNA: TGTACCACCAACAGAGATGGGACAGGGGGTTTCGAAAAACTGTTTTTT.

This clonotype was detected many times. In DNA form, the CDR3 reads TGTGCCAGTAGTCCTCCGGGCTCCGAAAAACTGTTTTTT. Encoded protein: CASSPPGSEKLFF. The J gene is TRBJ1-4, the V gene TRBV19; D is undetermined. CDR1 and CDR2 from the germline V gene are LNHDA and SQIVND (reference sequence). There are 13 residues in the CDR3. The ends were cut back, 5 bases at V and 8 bases at J, with 12 bases in the middle.

In this sample, this clonotype is medium-sized. V and J are TRBV10-2 and TRBJ1-5; D is ambiguous. Germline V gene lookup returns CDR1 WSHSY and CDR2 SAAADI. The V end lost 5 bases, the J end lost 7 bases, and 15 bases lay between the germline ends. The CDR3 contains 14 residues. CDR3 in amino acids: CASSRSASHQPQHF. The DNA for the CDR3 is TGCGCCAGCAGTCGATCCGCCTCCCACCAGCCCCAGCATTTT.

This clonotype was seen many times. The chain has TRBV6-5 and TRBJ1-1; D not certain. Germline-derived CDR1 and CDR2 are MNHEY and SVGAGI. This CDR3 is 15 amino acids long. Trimming took off 0 bases at V and 4 bases at J, with 12 bases between the two ends. The CDR3 here is CASSYSTGKGTEAFF. CDR3 coding DNA: TGTGCCAGCAGTTACTCGACGGGGAAGGGCACTGAAGCTTTCTTT.

Concerning this clonotype: A single base separates this from a much larger clone, so it may be a read error. The chain joins TRBV12-3 or TRBV12-4 to TRBJ2-3; 9 bases match TRBD1. CDR3 length equals 16 residues. V lost 6 bases to trimming and J lost 3 bases; unmatched junction nucleotides: 10. This chain's CDR3 is CASSTGTGLVTDTQYF. CDR3 sequence (DNA): TGTGCCAGCAGCACCGGGACAGGGTTGGTGACAGATACGCAGTATTTT.

This chain joins TRBV2 and TRBJ1-5; possibly TRBD1 for D (5 bases). Looked up from germline, CDR1 is SNHLY and CDR2 is FYNNEI. The CDR3 is made up of 12 amino acids. With 8 bases removed from V and 4 bases from J, the gap between germline ends came to 9 bases. The CDR3 coding sequence is TGTGCCAGCCAGGGAATGAATCAGCCCCAGCATTTT. The encoded protein is CASQGMNQPQHF.

This clonotype was found a few times. The chain is built from TRBV27 and TRBJ2-6; D may be TRBD1 (5 bases). The CDR3 is 15 amino acids. The V gene lost 6 bases and the J gene lost 2 bases, with 11 bases spanning the gap. In germline, CDR1 is MNHEY, CDR2 SMNVEV (reference sequence). CDR3 sequence reads: CASRSQGAGANVLTF. The CDR3 DNA reads TGTGCCAGCAGGTCCCAGGGTGCTGGGGCCAACGTCCTGACTTTC.

This clonotype was seen at least ten times. J is TRBJ2-3 and V is TRBV12-3 or TRBV12-4; D possibly corresponds to TRBD1 (6 bases). V shed 5 bases and J shed 0 bases, with 15 bases lying between them. This CDR3 region has 16 residues. The CDR3 DNA reads TGTGCCAGCAGTCCCCCCTCAGGGGAGAGCACAGATACGCAGTATTTT. Encoded protein: CASSPPSGESTDTQYF.

V and J are TRBV20-1 and TRBJ2-1; D gene ambiguous. Germline CDR1 reads DFQATT; CDR2 reads SNEGSKA (reference sequence). The CDR3 has 13 amino acids. V shed 3 bases and J shed 8 bases, with 14 bases lying between them. CDR3 in DNA: TGCAGTGCTAGCTTTGCTAGTGGCTATGAGCAGTTCTTC. Its protein product is CSASFASGYEQFF.

This clonotype is labeled medium-sized (0.01 to 0.1%). The chain joins TRBV19 to TRBJ1-2; no firm D call. This CDR3 contains 11 residues. CDR1 is LNHDA and CDR2 is SQIVND in the germline V gene (reference sequence). The V end lost 8 bases, the J end lost 8 bases, and 12 bases lay between the germline ends. CDR3 sequence reads: CASGRMEGYTF. CDR3 DNA: TGTGCCAGTGGACGGATGGAAGGCTACACCTTC.